The clone carrying this T cell receptor (beta chain) was recorded at least ten times. What it binds is unknown. This record belongs to a study of T cells in Graves' hyperthyroidism and ophthalmopathy. Study-wide background: Any treatment followed the collection of peripheral blood at initial diagnosis.

The TCR beta CDR3 regions underwent amplification using RNA transcripts as the source. Initially, a first-round RT-PCR of the TCR CDR3 employed the HTBI primer set. TCRdb re-called the multiplex PCR reads with MiXCR, one entry per CDR3 protein. The sample holds about 360,000 distinct CDR3 sequences, 13% seen once. This CDR3 region has 19 residues. Germline V CDR1 and CDR2: MNHNS, SASEGT. Trimming at V came to 5 bases and at J to 4 bases, leaving 18 bases not matched to a gene. Findings and caveats of the study: Onset of ophthalmopathy came a median approximately 6.5 months after the model predicted it.

The chain joins TRBV6-1 to TRBJ2-2; 8 bases align to TRBD2. This receptor was obtained from a woman aged 18-35 years with Graves' hyperthyroidism. Sequencing was performed on blood. CDR3 loop: CASSYSGVFSGKTTGELFF. CDR3 sequence (DNA): TGTGCCAGCAGTTACTCAGGGGTTTTTAGCGGGAAAACCACCGGGGAGCTGTTTTTT.